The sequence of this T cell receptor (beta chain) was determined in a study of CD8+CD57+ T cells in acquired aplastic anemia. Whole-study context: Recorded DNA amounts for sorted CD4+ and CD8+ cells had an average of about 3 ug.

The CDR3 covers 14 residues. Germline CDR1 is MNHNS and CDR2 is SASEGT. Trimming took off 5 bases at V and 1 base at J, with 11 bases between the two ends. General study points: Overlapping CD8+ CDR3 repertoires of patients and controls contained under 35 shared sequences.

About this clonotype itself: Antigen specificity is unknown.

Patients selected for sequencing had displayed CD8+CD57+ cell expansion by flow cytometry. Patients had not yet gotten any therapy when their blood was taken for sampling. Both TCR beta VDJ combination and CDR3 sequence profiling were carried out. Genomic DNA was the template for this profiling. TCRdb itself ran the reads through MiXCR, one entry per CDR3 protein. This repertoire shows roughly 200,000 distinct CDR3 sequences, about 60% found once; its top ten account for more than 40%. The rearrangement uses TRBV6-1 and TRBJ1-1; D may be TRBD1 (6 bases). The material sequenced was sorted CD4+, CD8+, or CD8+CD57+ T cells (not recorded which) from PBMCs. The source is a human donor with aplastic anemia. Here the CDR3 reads CASSFGTKNTEAFF. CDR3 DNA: TGTGCCAGCAGTTTCGGGACAAAGAACACTGAAGCTTTCTTT.